These T cell receptor beta chains were read from a single sample in a study of T cell responses to AZD1222 COVID-19 vaccine. The table came from immunoSEQ multiplex PCR; TCRdb's copy has only in-frame clones and leaves some out. The repertoire holds about 180,000 clones, with 80% to 90% as singletons. Specimen: peripheral blood, collected on day 0 of AZD1222 vaccination. Receptors originate from an adult in good health. Each CDR3 is given with its conserved first and last residue.

v_call	j_call	cdr3_aa
TRBV6-5	TRBJ1-6	CASSYSGGFRGSPLHF
TRBV5-4	TRBJ2-5	CASSTTEDYFETQYF
TRBV19	TRBJ2-5	CASSPLAGGPYETQYF
TRBV5-1	TRBJ2-7	CASRQGAYEQYF
TRBV6-5	TRBJ2-3	CASSPDRESTDTQYF
TRBV30	TRBJ2-7	CAWSIRQGPLLYEQYF
TRBV15	TRBJ1-1	CATSRPLSRIMNTEAFF
TRBV2	TRBJ2-1	CASTRTGVPEQFF
TRBV3-1/TRBV3-2	TRBJ2-7	CASSQEAPSGFPYEQYF
TRBV2	TRBJ1-2	CASSEEQGARGYTF
TRBV29-1	TRBJ2-3	CSVERRGADTQYF
TRBV5-1	TRBJ1-1	CASSWTGVEAFF
TRBV5-1	TRBJ1-2	CASTLSGGANYGYTF
TRBV20-1	TRBJ1-2	CSRQDYGYTF
TRBV15	TRBJ2-1	CATSRDRGVGNEQFF
TRBV5-8	TRBJ1-2	CASSAPGQGHYGYTF
TRBV7-9	TRBJ2-7	CASSLRGDGYEQYF
TRBV9	TRBJ1-1	CASSTQGGAEAFF